This record concerns one T cell receptor (beta chain) sequence. Its antigen is currently unknown. The sample comes from a study of T cell repertoires in cytomegalovirus infection. Turning to the study itself: Based on public TCR beta signatures, there were indications of CMV infection and of a matching HLA type.

Germline V gene data show CDR1 as SGHVS and CDR2 as FNYEAQ. This CDR3 is built from 14 residues. V was cut by 0 bases and J by 0 bases, with 5 bases left in between. Via MiXCR, TCRdb re-called the reads, giving one row per CDR3 protein. The sample consists of some 700,000 distinct CDR3 sequences, 35% of them appearing once. Whole-study results and caveats: CMV-specific TCR beta clonotypes restricted by HLA-C were the ones dominating the ex vivo response.

The chain recombines TRBV7-6 with TRBJ2-5; D call uncertain. This clonotype was obtained from a human donor in good health (CMV status not recorded). Some clones in this sample may be carry-over from other donors' samples. Sequences were obtained from PBMCs. The CDR3 here is CASSLASYQETQYF. The CDR3 nucleotides read TGTGCCAGCAGCTTAGCCAGCTACCAAGAGACCCAGTACTTC.